This T cell receptor beta chain stems from a study of blood T cells in healthy people across ages. V was pared by 0 bases and J by 0 bases, with 16 bases between. The germline V gene encodes CDR1 SGHRS and CDR2 YFSETQ. This CDR3 is built from 18 residues. For the second PCR, which ran for about 7 to 11 cycles, a sample-barcoded 5' primer and a J-beta primer mix were used. TCRdb re-derived calls from the 5' RACE reads in MiXCR, one entry per CDR3 protein. This table holds under 2 million distinct CDR3 sequences, around 35% found once. The clonotype was recovered from a woman in her twenties or thirties in good health. Sequenced input: blood. The V call is TRBV5-1, the J call TRBJ2-1; D is perhaps TRBD2 (7 bases). Here the CDR3 DNA reads TGCGCCAGCAGCTTGGCCCCGGGGGGCCTCCGCTCCTACAATGAGCAGTTCTTC. Translating gives CASSLAPGGLRSYNEQFF.